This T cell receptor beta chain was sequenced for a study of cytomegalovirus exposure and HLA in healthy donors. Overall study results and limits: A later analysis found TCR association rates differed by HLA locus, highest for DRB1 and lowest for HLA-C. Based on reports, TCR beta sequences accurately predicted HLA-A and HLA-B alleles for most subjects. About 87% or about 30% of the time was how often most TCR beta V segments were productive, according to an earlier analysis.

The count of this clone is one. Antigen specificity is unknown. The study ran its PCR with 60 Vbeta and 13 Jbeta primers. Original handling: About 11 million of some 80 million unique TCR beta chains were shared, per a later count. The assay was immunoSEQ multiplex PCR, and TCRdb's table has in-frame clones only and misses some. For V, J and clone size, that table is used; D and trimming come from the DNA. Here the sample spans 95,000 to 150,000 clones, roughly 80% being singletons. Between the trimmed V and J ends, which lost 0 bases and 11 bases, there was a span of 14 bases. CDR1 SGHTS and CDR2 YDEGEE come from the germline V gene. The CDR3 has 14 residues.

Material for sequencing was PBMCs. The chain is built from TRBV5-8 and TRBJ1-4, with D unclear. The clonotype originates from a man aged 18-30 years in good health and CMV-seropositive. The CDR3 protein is CASSLAGVYRKLFF. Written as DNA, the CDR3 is TGTGCCAGCAGCTTGGCCGGGGTTTATAGGAAACTGTTTTTT.